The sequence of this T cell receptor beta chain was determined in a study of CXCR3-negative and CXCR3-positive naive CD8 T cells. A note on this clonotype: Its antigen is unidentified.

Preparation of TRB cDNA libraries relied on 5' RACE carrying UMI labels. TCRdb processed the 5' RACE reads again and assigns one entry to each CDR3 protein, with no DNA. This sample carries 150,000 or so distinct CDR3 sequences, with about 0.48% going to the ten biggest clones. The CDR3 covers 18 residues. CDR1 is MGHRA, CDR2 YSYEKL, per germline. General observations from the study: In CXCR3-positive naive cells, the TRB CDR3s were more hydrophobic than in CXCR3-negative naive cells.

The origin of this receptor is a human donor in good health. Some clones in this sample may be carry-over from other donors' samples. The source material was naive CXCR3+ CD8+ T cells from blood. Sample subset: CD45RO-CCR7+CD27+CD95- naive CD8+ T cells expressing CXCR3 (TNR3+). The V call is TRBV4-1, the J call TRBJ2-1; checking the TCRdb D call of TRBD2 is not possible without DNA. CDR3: CASAPGEGLGSYGHEQFF.